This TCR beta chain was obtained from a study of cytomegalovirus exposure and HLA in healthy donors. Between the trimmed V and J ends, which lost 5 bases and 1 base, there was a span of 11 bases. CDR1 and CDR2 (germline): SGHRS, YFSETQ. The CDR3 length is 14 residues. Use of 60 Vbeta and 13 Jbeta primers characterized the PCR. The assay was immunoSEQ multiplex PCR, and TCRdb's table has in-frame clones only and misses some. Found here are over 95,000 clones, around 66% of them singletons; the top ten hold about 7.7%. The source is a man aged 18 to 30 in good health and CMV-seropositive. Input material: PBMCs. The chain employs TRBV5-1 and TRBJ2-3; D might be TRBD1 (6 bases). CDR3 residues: CASREYRGTDTQYF. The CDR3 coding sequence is TGCGCCAGCAGGGAGTACAGGGGCACAGATACGCAGTATTTT.